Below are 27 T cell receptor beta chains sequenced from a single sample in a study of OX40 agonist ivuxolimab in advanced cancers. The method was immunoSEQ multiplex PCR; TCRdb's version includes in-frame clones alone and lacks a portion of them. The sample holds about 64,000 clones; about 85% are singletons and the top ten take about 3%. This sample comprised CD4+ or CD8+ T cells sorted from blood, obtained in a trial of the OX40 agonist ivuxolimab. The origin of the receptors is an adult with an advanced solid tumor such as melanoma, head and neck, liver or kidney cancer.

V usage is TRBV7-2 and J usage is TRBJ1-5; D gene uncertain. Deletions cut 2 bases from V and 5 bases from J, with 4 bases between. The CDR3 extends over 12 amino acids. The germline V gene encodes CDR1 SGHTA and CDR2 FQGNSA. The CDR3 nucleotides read TGTGCCAGCAGCTTACTCGATCAGCCCCAGCATTTT. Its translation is CASSLLDQPQHF. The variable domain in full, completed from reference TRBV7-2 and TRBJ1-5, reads GAGVSQSPSNKVTEKGKDVELRCDPISGHTALYWYRQSLGQGLEFLIYFQGNSAPDKSGLPSDRFSAERTGGSVSTLTIQRTQQEDSAVYLCASSLLDQPQHFGDGTRLSIL.

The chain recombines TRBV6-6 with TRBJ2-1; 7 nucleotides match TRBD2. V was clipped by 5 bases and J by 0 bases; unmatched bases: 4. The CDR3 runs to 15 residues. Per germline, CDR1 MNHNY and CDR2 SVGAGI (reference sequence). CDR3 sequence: CASSRGGSSYNEQFF. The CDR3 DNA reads TGTGCCAGCAGTCGAGGCGGGAGCTCCTACAATGAGCAGTTCTTC.

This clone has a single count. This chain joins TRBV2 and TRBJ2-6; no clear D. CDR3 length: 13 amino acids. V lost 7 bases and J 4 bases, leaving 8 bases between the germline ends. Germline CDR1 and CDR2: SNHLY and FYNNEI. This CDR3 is CASNQDGANVLTF. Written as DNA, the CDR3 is TGTGCCAGCAATCAGGACGGGGCCAACGTCCTGACTTTC.

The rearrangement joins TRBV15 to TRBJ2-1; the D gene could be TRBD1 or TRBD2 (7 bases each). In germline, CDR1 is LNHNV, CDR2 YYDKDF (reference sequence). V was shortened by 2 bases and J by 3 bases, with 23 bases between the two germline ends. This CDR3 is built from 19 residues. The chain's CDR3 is CATSRMGTVYGRFYNEQFF. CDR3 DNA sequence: TGTGCCACCAGCAGAATGGGGACAGTGTACGGGAGGTTCTACAATGAGCAGTTCTTC.

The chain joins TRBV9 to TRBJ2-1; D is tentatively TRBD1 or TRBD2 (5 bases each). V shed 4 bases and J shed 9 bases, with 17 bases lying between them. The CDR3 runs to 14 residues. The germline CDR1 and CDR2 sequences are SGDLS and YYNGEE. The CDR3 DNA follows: TGTGCCAGCAGCTCCAGAGGACTCGGGGCTGAGCAGTTCTTC. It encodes CASSSRGLGAEQFF.

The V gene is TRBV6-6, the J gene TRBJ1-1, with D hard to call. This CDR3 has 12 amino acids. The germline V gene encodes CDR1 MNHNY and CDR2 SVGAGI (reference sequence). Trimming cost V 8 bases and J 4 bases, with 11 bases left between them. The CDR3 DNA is TGTGCCAGCGGCAGTCTGTCCACTGAAGCTTTCTTT. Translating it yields CASGSLSTEAFF.

The CDR3 sequence is CASSFGTQNSPLHF. For the CDR3, the DNA is TGCGCCAGCAGCTTCGGGACGCAAAATTCACCCCTCCACTTT. This chain links TRBV5-1 with TRBJ1-6, with D maybe TRBD1 (5 bases). Looked up from germline, CDR1 is SGHRS and CDR2 is YFSETQ. Trimming took off 2 bases at V and 7 bases at J, with 10 bases between the two ends. The CDR3 covers 14 residues.

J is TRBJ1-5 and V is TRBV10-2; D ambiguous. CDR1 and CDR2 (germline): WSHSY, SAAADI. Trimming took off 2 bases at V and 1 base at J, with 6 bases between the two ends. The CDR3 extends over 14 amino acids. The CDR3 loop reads CASSESDSNQPQHF. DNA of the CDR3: TGCGCCAGCAGTGAGAGTGACAGCAATCAGCCCCAGCATTTT.

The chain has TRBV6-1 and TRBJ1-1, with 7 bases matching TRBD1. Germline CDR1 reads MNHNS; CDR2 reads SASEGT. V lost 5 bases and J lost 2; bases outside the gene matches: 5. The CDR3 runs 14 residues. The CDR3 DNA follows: TGTGCCAGCAGTTTCACAGGGGATAACACTGAAGCTTTCTTT. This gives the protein CASSFTGDNTEAFF.

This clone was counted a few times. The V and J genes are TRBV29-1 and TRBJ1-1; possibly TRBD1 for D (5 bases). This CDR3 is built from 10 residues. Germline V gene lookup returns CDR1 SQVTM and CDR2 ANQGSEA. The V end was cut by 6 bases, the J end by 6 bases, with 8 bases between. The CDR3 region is CSVSGAEAFF. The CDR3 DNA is TGCAGCGTATCGGGGGCTGAAGCTTTCTTT.

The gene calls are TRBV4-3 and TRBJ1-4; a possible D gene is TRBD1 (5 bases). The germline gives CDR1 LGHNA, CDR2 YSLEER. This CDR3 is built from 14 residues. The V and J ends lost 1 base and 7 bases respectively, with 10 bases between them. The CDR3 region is CASSQGPGSEKLFF. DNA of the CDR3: TGCGCCAGCAGCCAAGGACCAGGGAGTGAAAAACTGTTTTTT.

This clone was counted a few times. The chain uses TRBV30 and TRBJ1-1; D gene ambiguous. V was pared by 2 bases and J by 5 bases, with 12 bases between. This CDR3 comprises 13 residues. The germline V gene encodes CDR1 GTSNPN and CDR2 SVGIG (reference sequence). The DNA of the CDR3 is TGTGCCTGGAGTTTAATCGTGGGGACTGAAGCTTTCTTT. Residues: CAWSLIVGTEAFF.

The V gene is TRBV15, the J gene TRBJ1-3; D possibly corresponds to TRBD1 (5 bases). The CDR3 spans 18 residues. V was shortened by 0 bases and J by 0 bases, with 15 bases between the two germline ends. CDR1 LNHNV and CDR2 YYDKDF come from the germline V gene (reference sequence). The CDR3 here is CATSRDLAGRYSGNTIYF. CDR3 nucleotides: TGTGCCACCAGCAGAGACTTGGCGGGACGTTACTCTGGAAACACCATATATTTT.

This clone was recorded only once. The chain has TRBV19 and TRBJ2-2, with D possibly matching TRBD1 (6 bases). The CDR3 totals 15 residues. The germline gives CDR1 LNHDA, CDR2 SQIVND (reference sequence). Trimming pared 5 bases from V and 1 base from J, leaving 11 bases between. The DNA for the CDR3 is TGTGCCAGTAGTGCGGACAGTATGAACACCGGGGAGCTGTTTTTT. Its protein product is CASSADSMNTGELFF.

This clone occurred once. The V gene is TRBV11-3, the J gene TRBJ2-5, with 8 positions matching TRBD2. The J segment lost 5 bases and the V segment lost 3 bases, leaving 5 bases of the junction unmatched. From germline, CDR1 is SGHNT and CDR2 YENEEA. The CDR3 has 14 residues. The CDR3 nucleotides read TGTGCCAGCAGCTTTGGCGGGAGGTGGGAGACCCAGTACTTC. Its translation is CASSFGGRWETQYF.

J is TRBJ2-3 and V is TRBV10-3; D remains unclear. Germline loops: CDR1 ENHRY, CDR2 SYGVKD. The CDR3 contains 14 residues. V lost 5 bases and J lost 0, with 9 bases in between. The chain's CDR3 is CAISLATSTDTQYF. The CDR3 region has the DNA TGTGCCATCAGTCTCGCTACTAGCACAGATACGCAGTATTTT.

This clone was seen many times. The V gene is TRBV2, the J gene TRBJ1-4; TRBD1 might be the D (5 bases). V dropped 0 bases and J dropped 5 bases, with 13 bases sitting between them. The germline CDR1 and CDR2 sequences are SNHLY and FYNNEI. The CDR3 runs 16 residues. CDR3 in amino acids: CASSEAGAQGNEKLFF. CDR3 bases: TGTGCCAGCAGTGAAGCCGGGGCCCAAGGAAATGAAAAACTGTTTTTT.

The CDR3 loop is CAISLTGKDETQYF. The CDR3 bases are TGTGCCATCAGCTTGACAGGGAAGGACGAGACCCAGTACTTC. The chain carries TRBV10-3 and TRBJ2-5, with 7 bases lining up with TRBD1. Germline values: CDR1 ENHRY, CDR2 SYGVKD. Trimming took 6 bases from V and 5 from J; bases not matched to a gene: 9. The CDR3 totals 14 residues.

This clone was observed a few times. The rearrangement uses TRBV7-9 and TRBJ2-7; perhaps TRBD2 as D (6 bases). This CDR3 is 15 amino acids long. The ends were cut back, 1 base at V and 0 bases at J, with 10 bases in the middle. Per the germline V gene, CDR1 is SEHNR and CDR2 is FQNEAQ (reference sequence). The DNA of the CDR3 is TGTGCCAGCAGCTTAGTAGCGGAGAGCTCCTACGAGCAGTACTTC. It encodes CASSLVAESSYEQYF.

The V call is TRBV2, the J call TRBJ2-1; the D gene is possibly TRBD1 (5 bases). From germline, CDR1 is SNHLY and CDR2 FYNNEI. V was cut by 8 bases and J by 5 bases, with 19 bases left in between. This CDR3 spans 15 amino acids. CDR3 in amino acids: CASAEGQGPHNEQFF. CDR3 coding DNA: TGTGCCAGCGCTGAAGGTCAGGGCCCTCACAATGAGCAGTTCTTC.

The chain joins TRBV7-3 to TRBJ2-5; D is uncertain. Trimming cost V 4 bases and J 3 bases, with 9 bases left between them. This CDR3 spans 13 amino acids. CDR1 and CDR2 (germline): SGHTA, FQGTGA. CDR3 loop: CASSWTWKETQYF. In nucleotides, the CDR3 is TGTGCCAGCAGCTGGACCTGGAAAGAGACCCAGTACTTC.

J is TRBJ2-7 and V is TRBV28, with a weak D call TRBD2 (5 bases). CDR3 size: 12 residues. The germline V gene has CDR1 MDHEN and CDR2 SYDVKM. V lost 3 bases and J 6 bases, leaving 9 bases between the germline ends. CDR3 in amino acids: CASSFREGEQYF. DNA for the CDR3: TGTGCCAGCAGTTTCCGAGAGGGCGAGCAGTACTTC.

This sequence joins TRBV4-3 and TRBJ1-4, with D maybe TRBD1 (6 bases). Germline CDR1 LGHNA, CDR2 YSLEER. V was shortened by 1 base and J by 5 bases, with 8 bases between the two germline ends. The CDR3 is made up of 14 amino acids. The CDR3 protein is CASSQGQVNEKLFF. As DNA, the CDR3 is TGCGCCAGCAGCCAAGGACAGGTGAATGAAAAACTGTTTTTT.

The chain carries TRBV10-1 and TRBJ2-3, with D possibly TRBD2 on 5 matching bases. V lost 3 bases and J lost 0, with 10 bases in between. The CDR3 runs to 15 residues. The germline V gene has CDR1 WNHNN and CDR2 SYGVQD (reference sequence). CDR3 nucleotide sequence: TGCGCCAGCAGTGATTTCGGGAAGAGCACAGATACGCAGTATTTT. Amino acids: CASSDFGKSTDTQYF.

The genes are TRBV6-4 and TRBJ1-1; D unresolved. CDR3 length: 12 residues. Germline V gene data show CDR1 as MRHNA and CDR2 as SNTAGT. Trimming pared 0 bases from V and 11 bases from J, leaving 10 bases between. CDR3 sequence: CASSDSFRRAFF. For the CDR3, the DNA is TGTGCCAGCAGTGACTCGTTCCGACGGGCTTTCTTT.

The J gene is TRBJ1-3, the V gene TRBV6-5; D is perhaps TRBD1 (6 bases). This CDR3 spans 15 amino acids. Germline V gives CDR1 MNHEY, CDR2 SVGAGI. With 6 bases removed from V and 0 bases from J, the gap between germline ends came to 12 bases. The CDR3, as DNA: TGTGCCAGCAGCTCAACAGGGACCTCTGGAAACACCATATATTTT. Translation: CASSSTGTSGNTIYF.

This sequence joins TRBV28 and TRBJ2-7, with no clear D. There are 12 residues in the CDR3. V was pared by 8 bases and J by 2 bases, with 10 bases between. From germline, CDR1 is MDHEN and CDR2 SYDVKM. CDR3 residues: CASETAAYEQYF. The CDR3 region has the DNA TGTGCCAGCGAAACGGCAGCCTACGAGCAGTACTTC.